Below, 27 T cell receptor beta chains from the same sample are listed, as sequenced in a study of OX40 agonist ivuxolimab in advanced cancers. TCRdb's table, derived via immunoSEQ multiplex PCR, lists solely in-frame clones and lacks some. The profile shows some 140,000 clones, under 95% of them singletons. The source was CD4+ or CD8+ T cells sorted from blood, collected in a trial of the OX40 agonist ivuxolimab. All receptors derive from an adult with an advanced solid tumor such as melanoma, head and neck, liver or kidney cancer.

V and J are TRBV27 and TRBJ2-7; 10 positions match TRBD1. From germline, CDR1 is MNHEY and CDR2 SMNVEV (reference sequence). Germline trimming cut 6 bases from V and 3 bases from J; bases unmatched to any gene: 5. There are 14 residues in the CDR3. The CDR3, as DNA: TGTGCCAGCAGCCTCCGGGACAGGGGCTACGAGCAGTACTTC. As protein: CASSLRDRGYEQYF.

The rearrangement uses TRBV5-1 and TRBJ1-2, with D uncertain. The germline gives CDR1 SGHRS, CDR2 YFSETQ. V dropped 0 bases and J dropped 5 bases, with 11 bases sitting between them. This CDR3 comprises 14 residues. The chain's CDR3 is CASSLVATEYGYTF. The CDR3 region has the DNA TGCGCCAGCAGCTTGGTTGCCACGGAGTATGGCTACACCTTC.

The rearrangement joins TRBV6-5 to TRBJ2-2, with D possibly matching TRBD2 (7 bases). CDR3 length: 15 residues. Per germline, CDR1 MNHEY and CDR2 SVGAGI. The V end was cut by 4 bases, the J end by 2 bases, with 11 bases between. For the CDR3, the DNA is TGTGCCAGCAGTTTACAGGGACTAAACACCGGGGAGCTGTTTTTT. Its translation is CASSLQGLNTGELFF.

The V call is TRBV10-3, the J call TRBJ2-1; 7 bases are shared with TRBD2. CDR1 and CDR2 from the germline V gene are ENHRY and SYGVKD. With 8 bases clipped from V and 9 bases from J, the junction kept 13 bases outside the gene matches. The CDR3 runs to 14 residues. The CDR3 loop reads CAISVRGGPSEQFF. CDR3 nucleotide sequence: TGTGCCATCTCGGTCCGCGGGGGTCCAAGTGAGCAGTTCTTC.

V usage is TRBV6-5 and J usage is TRBJ1-5; TRBD1 agrees at 7 bases. Germline V gene data show CDR1 as MNHEY and CDR2 as SVGAGI. J gave up 6 bases and V 6 bases, and 8 bases lay outside the gene matches. This CDR3 contains 14 residues. CDR3 loop: CASREGQLGQPQHF. CDR3 nucleotides: TGTGCCAGCAGGGAGGGACAGCTTGGTCAGCCCCAGCATTTT.

The chain couples TRBV4-1 to TRBJ2-7, with 10 bases aligning to TRBD2. Germline values: CDR1 MGHRA, CDR2 YSYEKL. This CDR3 region has 17 residues. V gave up 1 base and J gave up 0 bases; unmatched junction bases: 6. For the CDR3, the DNA is TGCGCCAGCAGCCAAGGGGGGCTAGCGGGAGTCTCCTACGAGCAGTACTTC. This encodes CASSQGGLAGVSYEQYF.

The rearrangement uses TRBV5-6 and TRBJ2-3; D uncertain. Germline V gene sequence: CDR1 SGHDT, CDR2 YYEEEE. Trimming removed 0 bases at V and 5 bases at J, with 4 bases between. The CDR3 runs 12 residues. DNA of the CDR3: TGTGCCAGCAGCTTGGACCTAGATACGCAGTATTTT. It is translated as CASSLDLDTQYF.

The chain recombines TRBV2 with TRBJ2-7, with TRBD1 matching over 10 bases. Germline V CDR1 and CDR2: SNHLY, FYNNEI. The CDR3 covers 16 residues. The ends lost 6 bases at V and 6 bases at J; junction bases unmatched: 14. CDR3 region: CASSALPGQGSSEQYF. DNA of the CDR3: TGTGCCAGCAGCGCGTTGCCGGGACAGGGGTCTAGCGAGCAGTACTTC.

This sequence joins TRBV19 and TRBJ1-5, with D uncertain. Germline CDR1 and CDR2: LNHDA and SQIVND (reference sequence). The CDR3 consists of 17 residues. V was trimmed by 5 bases and J by 0 bases, leaving 17 bases between them. This chain's CDR3 is CASSSPGPYYSNQPQHF. The CDR3 region has the DNA TGTGCCAGTAGTTCTCCAGGCCCTTATTATAGCAATCAGCCCCAGCATTTT.

The CDR3 nucleotides are TGTGCCAGCAGTCGGGACGGCGGAATTGCAACTAATGAAAAACTGTTTTTT. Protein product: CASSRDGGIATNEKLFF. V and J are TRBV5-4 and TRBJ1-4, with D perhaps TRBD1 (5 bases). The CDR3 extends over 17 amino acids. Trimming removed 5 bases at V and 0 bases at J, with 17 bases between. Germline CDR1 reads SGHNT; CDR2 reads YYREEE (reference sequence).

V is TRBV4-3 and J is TRBJ2-7; D is unclear. The CDR3 has 14 residues. V was pared by 3 bases and J by 6 bases, with 15 bases between. CDR1 LGHNA and CDR2 YSLEER come from the germline V gene. The CDR3 region is CASSQQRLSGEQYF. CDR3 nucleotide sequence: TGCGCCAGCAGCCAGCAAAGGCTTTCGGGCGAGCAGTACTTC.

CDR3 amino acids: CASSGRANYGYTF. Here the CDR3 DNA reads TGTGCCAGCAGCGGCAGGGCTAACTATGGCTACACCTTC. The rearrangement uses TRBV6-6 and TRBJ1-2, with D perhaps TRBD1 (5 bases). Between the trimmed V and J ends, which lost 6 bases and 0 bases, there was a span of 8 bases. Germline values: CDR1 MNHNY, CDR2 SVGAGI (reference sequence). The CDR3 is 13 residues long.

The chain joins TRBV2 to TRBJ2-7, with 8 bases lining up with TRBD2. The junction had 8 bases not matched to a gene; V was cut back by 5 bases and J by 2 bases. CDR3 length: 15 residues. Germline V gives CDR1 SNHLY, CDR2 FYNNEI. In DNA, the CDR3 is TGTGCCAGCAGTCCACTTGCGGGAGGCACCTACGAGCAGTACTTC. It is translated as CASSPLAGGTYEQYF.

This chain uses TRBV28 with TRBJ2-5, with 7 bases that match TRBD1. The CDR3 extends over 18 amino acids. Germline V gene sequence: CDR1 MDHEN, CDR2 SYDVKM. With 5 bases clipped from V and 2 bases from J, the junction kept 17 bases outside the gene matches. The CDR3 sequence: CASSIPGGSIGWQETQYF. In DNA, the CDR3 is TGTGCCAGCAGTATCCCAGGGGGATCCATCGGTTGGCAAGAGACCCAGTACTTC.

This chain joins TRBV19 and TRBJ1-4; the D is unclear. CDR1 LNHDA and CDR2 SQIVND come from the germline V gene (reference sequence). V gave up 2 bases and J gave up 4 bases, with 5 bases separating them. This CDR3 contains 13 residues. The CDR3 DNA reads as TGTGCCAGTAGTATACAGCTTAATGAAAAACTGTTTTTT. It yields the protein CASSIQLNEKLFF.

Only one count was recorded for this clone. The chain links TRBV18 to TRBJ1-5, with D perhaps matching TRBD1 (5 bases). The CDR3 loop spans 14 amino acids. Germline values: CDR1 KGHSH, CDR2 LQKENI. V was pared by 3 bases and J by 4 bases, with 10 bases between. This CDR3 is CASSPRVGNQPQHF. In DNA, the CDR3 is TGTGCCAGCTCACCCAGGGTGGGGAATCAGCCCCAGCATTTT. Full variable domain (outside the CDR3, taken from reference TRBV18 and TRBJ1-5): NAGVMQNPRHLVRRRGQEARLRCSPMKGHSHVYWYRQLPEEGLKFMVYLQKENIIDESGMPKERFSAEFPKEGPSILRIQQVVRGDSAAYFCASSPRVGNQPQHFGDGTRLSIL.

This clone showed up just once. CDR3 amino acids: CAISWSGTYEQYF. CDR3 sequence (DNA): TGTGCCATCAGTTGGAGCGGGACCTACGAGCAGTACTTC. V is TRBV10-3 and J is TRBJ2-7; 7 bases fit TRBD2. The CDR3 is 13 amino acids. V gave up 5 bases and J gave up 2 bases; unmatched junction bases: 3. Germline-derived CDR1 and CDR2 are ENHRY and SYGVKD.

The chain uses TRBV5-1 and TRBJ2-7; D not resolved. The V gene lost 0 bases and the J gene lost 3 bases, with 22 bases spanning the gap. CDR1 and CDR2 from the germline V gene are SGHRS and YFSETQ. This CDR3 region has 18 residues. The CDR3 loop is CASSLVFGVAVVGYEQYF. DNA of the CDR3: TGCGCCAGCAGCTTGGTTTTTGGGGTGGCAGTCGTGGGCTACGAGCAGTACTTC.

CDR3 region: CASSLAFRGRPYEQYF. The CDR3 DNA follows: TGTGCCAGCAGCTTAGCTTTCCGGGGGAGGCCCTACGAGCAGTACTTC. The chain links TRBV11-2 to TRBJ2-7; possible D gene TRBD2, 6 bases. The CDR3 extends over 16 amino acids. Germline V gives CDR1 SGHAT, CDR2 FQNNGV. V was shortened by 1 base and J by 2 bases, with 15 bases between the two germline ends.

CDR3 DNA: TGTGCCAGCAGCAAATCGGGACAGGGCGATGAAAAACTGTTTTTT. Its translation: CASSKSGQGDEKLFF. V and J are TRBV5-8 and TRBJ1-4; 9 bases fit TRBD1. Trimming removed 4 bases from V and 6 bases from J; junction bases left unmatched: 7. The CDR3 spans 15 residues. The V gene's germline CDR1 is SGHTS and CDR2 YDEGEE.

V is TRBV6-5 and J is TRBJ2-1; 7 positions agree with TRBD1. The length of the CDR3 is 14 residues. Germline-derived CDR1 and CDR2 are MNHEY and SVGAGI. The J segment lost 3 bases and the V segment lost 10 bases, leaving 9 bases of the junction unmatched. CDR3 amino acids: CATGRDSYYNEQFF. Written as DNA, the CDR3 is TGTGCCACCGGACGGGACAGCTACTACAATGAGCAGTTCTTC.

The chain joins TRBV6-1 to TRBJ2-1; unclear D gene. Trimming removed 1 base at V and 12 bases at J, with 19 bases between. Germline V gene data show CDR1 as MNHNS and CDR2 as SASEGT. CDR3 length equals 15 residues. In DNA, the CDR3 is TGTGCCAGCAGTGAAGTCGTACAGTCCCCGGGTGGGCAGTTCTTC. As protein: CASSEVVQSPGGQFF.

The chain employs TRBV30 and TRBJ2-1; D may be TRBD1 (6 bases). The CDR3 covers 13 residues. From germline, CDR1 is GTSNPN and CDR2 SVGIG (reference sequence). Trimming pared 3 bases from V and 9 bases from J, leaving 15 bases between. The CDR3 loop is CAWRIQGTGEQFF. The CDR3 bases are TGTGCCTGGAGAATCCAGGGGACGGGTGAGCAGTTCTTC.

V usage is TRBV9 and J usage is TRBJ1-3; unclear D gene. From germline, CDR1 is SGDLS and CDR2 YYNGEE. The CDR3 sequence is 15 residues long. Trimming removed 0 bases from V and 3 bases from J, with 10 bases in between. Here the CDR3 reads CASSVAGQFGNTIYF. The CDR3 region has the DNA TGTGCCAGCAGCGTAGCTGGCCAGTTTGGAAACACCATATATTTT. The whole variable domain, filled in from reference TRBV9 and TRBJ1-3, reads DSGVTQTPKHLITATGQRVTLRCSPRSGDLSVYWYQQSLDQGLQFLIQYYNGEERAKGNILERFSAQQFPDLHSELNLSSLELGDSALYFCASSVAGQFGNTIYFGEGSWLTVV.

Only a few counts were recorded for this clone. The CDR3 loop is CASSVNTEAFF. The CDR3 nucleotides read TGTGCCAGCAGTGTGAACACTGAAGCTTTCTTT. The J gene is TRBJ1-1, the V gene TRBV6-6, with D hard to call. This CDR3 comprises 11 residues. The germline CDR1 and CDR2 sequences are MNHNY and SVGAGI (reference sequence). V was trimmed by 5 bases and J by 0 bases, leaving 1 base between them.

This clone was seen just once. V usage is TRBV6-6 and J usage is TRBJ1-2, with a weak D call TRBD1 (5 bases). This CDR3 contains 14 residues. Germline CDR1 and CDR2: MNHNY and SVGAGI (reference sequence). V lost 2 bases and J lost 4, with 11 bases in between. DNA for the CDR3: TGTGCCAGCAGTTACGGGGCAGGGTCCTATGGCTACACCTTC. It yields the protein CASSYGAGSYGYTF.

The V call is TRBV1, the J call TRBJ1-1. TRBV1 represents a pseudogene. The CDR3 contains 14 residues. The CDR3 DNA reads TGCACCAGCAGCCAAGAAAAGGGCCTCACTGAAGCTTTCTTT. Residues: CTSSQEKGLTEAFF.